Below are 22 T cell receptor beta chains sequenced from a single sample in a study of T cell repertoires in cytomegalovirus infection. Each CDR3 protein gets one entry after TCRdb re-called the reads with MiXCR. The sample consists of roughly 760,000 distinct CDR3 sequences, approximately 34% of them appearing once. Specimen: PBMCs. The receptors stem from a human donor in good health (CMV status not recorded). Some clones in this sample may be carry-over from other donors' samples.

On this clonotype itself: At one end, the junction sequence differs from germline, possibly due to a read error. The chain uses TRBV12-3 or TRBV12-4 and TRBJ1-2, with D maybe TRBD1 (5 bases). The CDR3 totals 16 residues. The CDR3 bases are TGTGCCGGCAGTTTAATAGGGACTCCTGCTAACTATGGCTACACCTTC. Encoded protein: CAGSLIGTPANYGYTF.

The chain carries TRBV10-3 and TRBJ1-1; D possibly corresponds to TRBD1 (6 bases). The CDR3 loop spans 12 amino acids. Deletions cut 6 bases from V and 3 bases from J, with 8 bases between. Per germline, CDR1 ENHRY and CDR2 SYGVKD. CDR3 sequence (DNA): TGTGCCATCAGCACAGGGTACACTGAAGCTTTCTTT. Translation gives CAISTGYTEAFF.

This chain links TRBV18 with TRBJ2-1; 12 nucleotides align to TRBD2. The CDR3 covers 16 residues. J was trimmed by 1 base and V by 6 bases; bases with no gene match: 4. Germline V gene sequence: CDR1 KGHSH, CDR2 LQKENI. In DNA form, the CDR3 reads TGTGCCAGCTCCTCTCTAGCGGGAGGGTCCTACAATGAGCAGTTCTTC. Its protein is CASSSLAGGSYNEQFF.

The V and J genes are TRBV7-6 and TRBJ1-1; D remains unclear. Germline lookup yields CDR1 SGHVS and CDR2 FNYEAQ. V was cut by 6 bases and J by 3 bases, with 11 bases left in between. The CDR3 sequence is 13 residues long. CDR3 in amino acids: CASRGSPYTEAFF. CDR3 nucleotide sequence: TGTGCCAGCAGAGGTTCCCCGTACACTGAAGCTTTCTTT.

The chain employs TRBV20-1 and TRBJ2-7; 12 bases match TRBD2. This CDR3 has 14 amino acids. CDR1 DFQATT and CDR2 SNEGSKA come from the germline V gene (reference sequence). The ends lost 6 bases at V and 5 bases at J; junction bases unmatched: 8. CDR3 protein: CSALSSGRAHEQYF. In DNA form, the CDR3 reads TGCAGTGCACTATCTAGCGGGAGGGCCCACGAGCAGTACTTC.

This clonotype was detected many times. The chain links TRBV7-8 to TRBJ2-1; TRBD1 matches 8 bases. V lost 5 bases to trimming and J lost 4 bases; unmatched junction nucleotides: 13. The germline V gene has CDR1 SGHVS and CDR2 FQNEAQ. CDR3 size: 17 residues. In nucleotides, the CDR3 is TGTGCCAGCAGCCCACAGACAGGGGTGTATGTTTACAATGAGCAGTTCTTC. This gives the protein CASSPQTGVYVYNEQFF. Variable domain in full (rest from reference TRBV7-8 and TRBJ2-1): GAGVSQSPRYKVAKRGQDVALRCDPISGHVSLFWYQQALGQGPEFLTYFQNEAQLDKSGLPSDRFFAERPEGSVSTLKIQRTQQEDSAVYLCASSPQTGVYVYNEQFFGPGTRLTVL.

A remark on this clonotype: This likely comes from a read error, as the CDR3 has no conserved phenylalanine or tryptophan at its end. The chain employs TRBV6-6 and TRBJ1-5; D perhaps matches TRBD1 (5 bases). The CDR3 totals 14 residues. Trimming pared 7 bases from V and 4 bases from J, leaving 14 bases between. CDR1 is MNHNY and CDR2 is SVGAGI in the germline V gene (reference sequence). CDR3 protein: CASNQLTENQPQHI. CDR3 DNA: TGTGCCAGCAACCAACTGACAGAAAATCAGCCCCAGCATATT.

This clonotype was seen a few times. The chain recombines TRBV7-6 with TRBJ2-5, with TRBD2 identical over 12 bases. This CDR3 region has 16 residues. The V gene end was trimmed by 5 bases and the J gene end by 5 bases; junction bases not matched to a gene: 9. Germline V CDR1 and CDR2: SGHVS, FNYEAQ. The CDR3 protein is CASSTTSGRLQETQYF. DNA of the CDR3: TGTGCCAGCAGCACTACTAGCGGGAGGCTCCAGGAGACCCAGTACTTC. The full variable domain, with the rest looked up from reference TRBV7-6 and TRBJ2-5, is GAGVSQSPRYKVTKRGQDVALRCDPISGHVSLYWYRQALGQGPEFLTYFNYEAQQDKSGLPNDRFSAERPEGSISTLTIQRTEQRDSAMYRCASSTTSGRLQETQYFGPGTRLLVL.

The sample holds many counts of this clonotype. The CDR3 sequence: CASSMSPLGANVLTF. CDR3 nucleotides: TGTGCCAGCAGCATGAGCCCCCTGGGGGCCAACGTCCTGACTTTC. The genes are TRBV7-2 and TRBJ2-6; D not certain. The CDR3 covers 15 residues. Germline CDR1 SGHTA, CDR2 FQGNSA. The ends were cut back, 5 bases at V and 4 bases at J, with 12 bases in the middle.

Worth noting for this clonotype: A read error may produce the germline difference seen at one junction end. This chain joins TRBV19 and TRBJ2-1; unclear D gene. The CDR3 spans 12 residues. Germline values: CDR1 LNHDA, CDR2 SQIVND (reference sequence). The CDR3 here is CASSLGSFEHFF. CDR3 nucleotide sequence: TGTGCCAGTAGTTTAGGTAGTTTTGAGCATTTCTTC.

The CDR3 reads CASSPGLAGDLEYNEQFF. The CDR3 bases are TGTGCCAGCAGCCCGGGACTAGCGGGGGACCTTGAATACAATGAGCAGTTCTTC. This chain connects TRBV12-3 or TRBV12-4 to TRBJ2-1; TRBD2 aligns across 14 bases. CDR3 length equals 18 residues. The J segment lost 4 bases and the V segment lost 6 bases, leaving 11 bases of the junction unmatched.

This rearrangement joins TRBV27 to TRBJ2-6; weak D call: TRBD2 (7 bases). This CDR3 region has 18 residues. The germline V gene has CDR1 MNHEY and CDR2 SMNVEV (reference sequence). V was clipped by 3 bases and J by 2 bases, with 17 bases between them. CDR3 loop: CASSFSSRGGTGANVLTF. Here the CDR3 DNA reads TGTGCCAGCAGTTTTTCGTCCAGGGGAGGGACTGGGGCCAACGTCCTGACTTTC.

This clonotype was seen a handful of times. The chain joins TRBV19 to TRBJ1-3; weak D call: TRBD1 (5 bases). From germline, CDR1 is LNHDA and CDR2 SQIVND (reference sequence). This CDR3 is built from 16 residues. Trimming took off 5 bases at V and 0 bases at J, with 14 bases between the two ends. The CDR3 spells CASSARDGLSGNTIYF. The CDR3 region has the DNA TGTGCCAGTAGTGCCCGGGACGGACTCTCTGGAAACACCATATATTTT.

The V and J genes are TRBV6-1 and TRBJ1-5; TRBD1 is a possible D gene (6 bases). This CDR3 has 17 amino acids. Between the trimmed V and J ends, which lost 5 bases and 4 bases, there was a span of 21 bases. CDR1 is MNHNS and CDR2 is SASEGT in the germline V gene. The CDR3 DNA reads as TGTGCCAGCAGTTACAGGGCAGGGCAAGGAGTGAATCAGCCCCAGCATTTT. It yields the protein CASSYRAGQGVNQPQHF.

There are a few counts of this clonotype. The rearrangement joins TRBV12-3 or TRBV12-4 to TRBJ2-3; 7 nucleotides line up with TRBD2. J was trimmed by 1 base and V by 7 bases; bases with no gene match: 8. The CDR3 totals 15 residues. CDR3 nucleotides: TGTGCCAGCATTCCTAGCGGAAAGGGCACAGATACGCAGTATTTT. It encodes CASIPSGKGTDTQYF.

J is TRBJ1-2 and V is TRBV20-1; D possibly corresponds to TRBD1 (6 bases). The CDR3 sequence is 12 residues long. In germline, CDR1 is DFQATT, CDR2 SNEGSKA (reference sequence). V was shortened by 7 bases and J by 0 bases, with 9 bases between the two germline ends. The CDR3 region is CSVDSANYGYTF. In nucleotides, the CDR3 is TGCAGTGTGGACAGTGCTAACTATGGCTACACCTTC.

The rearrangement uses TRBV28 and TRBJ1-1, with TRBD1 identical over 10 bases. This CDR3 contains 11 residues. V lost 8 bases and J lost 10; bases outside the gene matches: 4. Germline V lookup: CDR1 MDHEN, CDR2 SYDVKM. The CDR3 loop is CASRQGAGAFF. CDR3 nucleotide sequence: TGTGCCAGCCGACAGGGGGCTGGAGCTTTCTTT.

This clonotype was detected many times. The CDR3 region has the DNA TGTGCCAGCAGCTGGGACAGGGGGCAGCCCCAGCATTTT. This translates into CASSWDRGQPQHF. The J gene is TRBJ1-5, the V gene TRBV7-6, with 11 bases lining up with TRBD1. V shed 4 bases, J shed 7 bases, and the junction held 0 bases outside the gene matches. The germline CDR1 and CDR2 sequences are SGHVS and FNYEAQ. This CDR3 comprises 13 residues.

The J gene is TRBJ2-1, the V gene TRBV7-8; D gene ambiguous. The CDR3 is 16 amino acids. Per the germline V gene, CDR1 is SGHVS and CDR2 is FQNEAQ. The V end was cut by 7 bases, the J end by 4 bases, with 20 bases between. The CDR3 coding sequence is TGTGCCAGCACCCCCTACGTGGCCGGAGCTTACAATGAGCAGTTCTTC. Amino acids: CASTPYVAGAYNEQFF.

This clonotype was counted only a few times. The chain recombines TRBV28 with TRBJ1-1; 8 nucleotides align to TRBD1. After removal of 6 bases from V and 3 bases from J, the junction contained 6 bases not matched to a gene. The CDR3 consists of 14 residues. Looked up from germline, CDR1 is MDHEN and CDR2 is SYDVKM. CDR3 sequence reads: CASSSLTGDTEAFF. The CDR3 nucleotides read TGTGCCAGCAGCTCCCTGACAGGGGACACTGAAGCTTTCTTT.

This clonotype was found many times. This sequence joins TRBV7-2 and TRBJ1-4; TRBD1 matches 8 bases. The CDR3 has 16 residues. V gave up 5 bases and J gave up 8 bases; unmatched junction bases: 13. Germline V gene sequence: CDR1 SGHTA, CDR2 FQGNSA. Here the CDR3 reads CASSPDIDRGPEKLFF. The CDR3 nucleotides are TGTGCCAGCAGCCCAGATATTGACAGGGGTCCAGAAAAACTGTTTTTT.

The chain couples TRBV6-8 to TRBJ1-6; TRBD1 agrees at 8 bases. The CDR3 length is 15 residues. Trimming took 6 bases from V and 6 from J; bases not matched to a gene: 7. Per germline, CDR1 MNHGY and CDR2 SAAAGT. The CDR3 protein is CASRRGQGSNSPLHF. CDR3 sequence (DNA): TGTGCCAGCAGGCGTGGACAGGGCTCTAATTCACCCCTCCACTTT.